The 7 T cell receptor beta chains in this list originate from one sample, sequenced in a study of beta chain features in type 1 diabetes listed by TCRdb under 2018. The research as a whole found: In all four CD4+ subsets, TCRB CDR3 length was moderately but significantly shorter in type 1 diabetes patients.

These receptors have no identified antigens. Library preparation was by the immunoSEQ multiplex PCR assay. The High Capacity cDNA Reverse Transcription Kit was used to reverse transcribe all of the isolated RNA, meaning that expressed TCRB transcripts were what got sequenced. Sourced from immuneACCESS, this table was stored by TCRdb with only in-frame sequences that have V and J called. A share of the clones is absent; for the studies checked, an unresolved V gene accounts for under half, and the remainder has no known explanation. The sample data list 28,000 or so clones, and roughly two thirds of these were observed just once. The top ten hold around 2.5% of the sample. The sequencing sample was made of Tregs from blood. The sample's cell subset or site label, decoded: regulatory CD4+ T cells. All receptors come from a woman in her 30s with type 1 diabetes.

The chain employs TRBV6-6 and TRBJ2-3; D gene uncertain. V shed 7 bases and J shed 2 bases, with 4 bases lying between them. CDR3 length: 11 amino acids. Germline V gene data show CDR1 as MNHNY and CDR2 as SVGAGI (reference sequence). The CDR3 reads CASTLTDTQYF. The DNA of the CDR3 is TGTGCCAGCACCCTCACAGATACGCAGTATTTT.

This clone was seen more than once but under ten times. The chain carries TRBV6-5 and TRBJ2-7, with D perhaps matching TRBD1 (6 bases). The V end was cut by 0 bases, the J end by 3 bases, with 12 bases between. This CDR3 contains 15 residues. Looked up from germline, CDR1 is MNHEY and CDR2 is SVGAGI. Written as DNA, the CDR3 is TGTGCCAGCAGTTACTCGATGGGCAGGGGCTACGAGCAGTACTTC. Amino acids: CASSYSMGRGYEQYF.

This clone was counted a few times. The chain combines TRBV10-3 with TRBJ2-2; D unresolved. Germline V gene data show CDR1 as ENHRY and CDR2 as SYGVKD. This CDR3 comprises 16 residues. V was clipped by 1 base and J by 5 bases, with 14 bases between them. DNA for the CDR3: TGTGCCATCAGTGAGTATTCCAGCTCGAGGACCGGGGAGCTGTTTTTT. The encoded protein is CAISEYSSSRTGELFF.

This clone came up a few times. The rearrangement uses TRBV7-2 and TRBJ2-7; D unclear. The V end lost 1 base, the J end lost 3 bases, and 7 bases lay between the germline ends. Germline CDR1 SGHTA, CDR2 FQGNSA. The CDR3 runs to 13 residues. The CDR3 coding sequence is TGTGCCAGCAGCTTAGGGCTAGACTACGAGCAGTACTTC. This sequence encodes CASSLGLDYEQYF.

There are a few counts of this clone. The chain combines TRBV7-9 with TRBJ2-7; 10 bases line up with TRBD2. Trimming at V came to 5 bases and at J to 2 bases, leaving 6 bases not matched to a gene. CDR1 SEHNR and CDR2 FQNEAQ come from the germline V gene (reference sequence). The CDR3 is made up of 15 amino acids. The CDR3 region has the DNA TGTGCCAGCAGCCCCCTAGCGGGGGCCGCCTACGAGCAGTACTTC. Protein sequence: CASSPLAGAAYEQYF.

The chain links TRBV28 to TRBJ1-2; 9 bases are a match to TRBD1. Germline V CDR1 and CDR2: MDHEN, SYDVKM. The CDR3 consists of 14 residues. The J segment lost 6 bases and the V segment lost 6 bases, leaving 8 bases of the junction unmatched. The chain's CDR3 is CASSRRWTGDGYTF. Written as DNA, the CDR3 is TGTGCCAGCAGCCGACGATGGACAGGGGATGGCTACACCTTC.

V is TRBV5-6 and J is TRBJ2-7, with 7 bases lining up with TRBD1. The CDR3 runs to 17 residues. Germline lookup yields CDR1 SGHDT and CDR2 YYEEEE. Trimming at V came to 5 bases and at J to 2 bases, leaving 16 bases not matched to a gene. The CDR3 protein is CASRQRTGRLGTYEQYF. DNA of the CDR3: TGTGCCAGCAGACAGAGGACAGGCCGATTGGGGACCTACGAGCAGTACTTC.